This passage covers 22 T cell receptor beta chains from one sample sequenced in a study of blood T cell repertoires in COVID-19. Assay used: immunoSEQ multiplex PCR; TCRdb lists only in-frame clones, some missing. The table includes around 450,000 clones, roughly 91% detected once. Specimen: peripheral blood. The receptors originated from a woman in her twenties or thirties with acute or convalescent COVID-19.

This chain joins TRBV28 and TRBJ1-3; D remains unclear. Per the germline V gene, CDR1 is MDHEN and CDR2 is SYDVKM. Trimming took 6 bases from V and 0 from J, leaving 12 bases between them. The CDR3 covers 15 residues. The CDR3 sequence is CASRDSKSSGNTIYF. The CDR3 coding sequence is TGTGCCAGCAGAGATAGTAAGAGCTCTGGAAACACCATATATTTT. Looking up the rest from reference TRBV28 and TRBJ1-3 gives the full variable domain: DVKVTQSSRYLVKRTGEKVFLECVQDMDHENMFWYRQDPGLGLRLIYFSYDVKMKEKGDIPEGYSVSREKKERFSLILESASTNQTSMYLCASRDSKSSGNTIYFGEGSWLTVV.

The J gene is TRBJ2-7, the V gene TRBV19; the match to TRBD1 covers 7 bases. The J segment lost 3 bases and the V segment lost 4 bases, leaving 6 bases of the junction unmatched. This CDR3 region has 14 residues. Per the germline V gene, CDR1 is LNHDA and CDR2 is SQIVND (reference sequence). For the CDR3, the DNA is TGTGCCAGTAGTACTCCGGGACAGATCTACGAGCAGTACTTC. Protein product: CASSTPGQIYEQYF.

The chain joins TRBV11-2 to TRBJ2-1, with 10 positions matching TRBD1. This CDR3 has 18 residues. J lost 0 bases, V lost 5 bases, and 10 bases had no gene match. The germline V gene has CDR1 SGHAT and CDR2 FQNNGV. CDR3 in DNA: TGTGCCAGCAGCGCCGGACAGGGGGTTACTAGCTCCTACAATGAGCAGTTCTTC. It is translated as CASSAGQGVTSSYNEQFF.

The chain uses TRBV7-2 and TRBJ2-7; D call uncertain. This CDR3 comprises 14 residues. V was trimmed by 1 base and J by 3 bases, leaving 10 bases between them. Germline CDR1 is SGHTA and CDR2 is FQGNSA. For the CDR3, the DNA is TGTGCCAGCAGCTTAGGGGCCGTTATCTACGAGCAGTACTTC. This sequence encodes CASSLGAVIYEQYF.

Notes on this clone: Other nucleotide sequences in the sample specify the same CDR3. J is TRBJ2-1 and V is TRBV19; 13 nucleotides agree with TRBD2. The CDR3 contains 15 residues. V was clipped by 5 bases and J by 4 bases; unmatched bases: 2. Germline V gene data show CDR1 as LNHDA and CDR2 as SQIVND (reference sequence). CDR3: CASSLLAGGYNEQFF. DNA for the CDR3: TGTGCCAGTAGTTTACTAGCGGGGGGGTACAATGAGCAGTTCTTC.

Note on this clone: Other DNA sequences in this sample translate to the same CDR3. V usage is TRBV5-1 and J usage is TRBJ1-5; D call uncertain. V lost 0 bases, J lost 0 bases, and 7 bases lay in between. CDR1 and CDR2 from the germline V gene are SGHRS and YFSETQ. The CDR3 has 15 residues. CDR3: CASSLDGDSNQPQHF. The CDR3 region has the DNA TGCGCCAGCAGCTTGGACGGTGATAGCAATCAGCCCCAGCATTTT. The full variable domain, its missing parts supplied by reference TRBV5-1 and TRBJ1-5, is KAGVTQTPRYLIKTRGQQVTLSCSPISGHRSVSWYQQTPGQGLQFLFEYFSETQRNKGNFPGRFSGRQFSNSRSEMNVSTLELGDSALYLCASSLDGDSNQPQHFGDGTRLSIL.

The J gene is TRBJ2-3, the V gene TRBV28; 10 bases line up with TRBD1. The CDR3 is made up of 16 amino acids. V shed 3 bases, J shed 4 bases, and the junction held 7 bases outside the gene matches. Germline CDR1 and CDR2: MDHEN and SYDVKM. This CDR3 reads CASSFMGQGHADTQYF. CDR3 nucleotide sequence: TGTGCCAGCAGTTTCATGGGACAGGGGCATGCAGATACGCAGTATTTT.

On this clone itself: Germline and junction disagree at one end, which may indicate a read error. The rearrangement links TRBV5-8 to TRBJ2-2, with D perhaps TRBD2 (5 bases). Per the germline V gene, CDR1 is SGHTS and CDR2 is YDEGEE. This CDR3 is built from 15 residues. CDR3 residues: CASSLMAANTGKLFF. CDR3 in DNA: TGTGCCAGCAGCTTGATGGCCGCGAACACCGGGAAGCTGTTTTTT.

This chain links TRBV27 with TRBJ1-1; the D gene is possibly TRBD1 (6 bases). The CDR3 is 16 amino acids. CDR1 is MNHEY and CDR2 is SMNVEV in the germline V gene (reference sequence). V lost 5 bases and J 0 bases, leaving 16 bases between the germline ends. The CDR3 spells CASSLRGQTLNTEAFF. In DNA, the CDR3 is TGTGCCAGCAGTCTCCGGGGACAAACCCTGAACACTGAAGCTTTCTTT.

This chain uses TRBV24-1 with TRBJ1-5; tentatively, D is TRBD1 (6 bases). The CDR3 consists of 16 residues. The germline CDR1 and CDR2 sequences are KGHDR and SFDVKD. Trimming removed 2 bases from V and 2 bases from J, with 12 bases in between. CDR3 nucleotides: TGTGCCACCAGTGATTCGGGTCACAGGGGCAATCAGCCCCAGCATTTT. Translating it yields CATSDSGHRGNQPQHF.

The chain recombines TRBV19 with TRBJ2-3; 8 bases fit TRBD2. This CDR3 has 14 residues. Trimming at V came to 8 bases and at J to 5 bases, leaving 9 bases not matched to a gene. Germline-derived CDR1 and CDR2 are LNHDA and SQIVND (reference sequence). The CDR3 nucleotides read TGTGCCAGTCGGCGGGGGGCCGAGATAGATACGCAGTATTTT. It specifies CASRRGAEIDTQYF.

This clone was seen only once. The CDR3 DNA follows: TGCAGCGTTGACCCTAGCGGGGGGGTAGAGACCCAGTACTTC. Its protein is CSVDPSGGVETQYF. The V gene is TRBV29-1, the J gene TRBJ2-5; 12 bases are shared with TRBD2. The trim removed 3 bases at V and 4 bases at J, leaving 3 bases unmatched. The CDR3 consists of 14 residues. The germline V gene encodes CDR1 SQVTM and CDR2 ANQGSEA.

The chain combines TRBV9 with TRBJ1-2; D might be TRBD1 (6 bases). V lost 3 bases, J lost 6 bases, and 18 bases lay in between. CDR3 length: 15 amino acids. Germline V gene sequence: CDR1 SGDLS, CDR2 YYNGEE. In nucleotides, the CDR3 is TGTGCCAGCAGCGCCCCGGGACAAAATCACCATGGCTACACCTTC. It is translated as CASSAPGQNHHGYTF.

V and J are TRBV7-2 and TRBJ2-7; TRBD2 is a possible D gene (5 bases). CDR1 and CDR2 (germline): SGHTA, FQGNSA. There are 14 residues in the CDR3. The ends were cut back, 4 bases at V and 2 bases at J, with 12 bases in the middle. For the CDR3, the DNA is TGTGCCAGCAGCTACCTCGGGGTTCCCTACGAGCAGTACTTC. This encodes CASSYLGVPYEQYF.

In DNA form, the CDR3 reads TGTGCCAGCAGTTTATCGGTCGCAGGTACCAATGAGCAGTTCTTC. Translation gives CASSLSVAGTNEQFF. The chain uses TRBV28 and TRBJ2-1; D remains ambiguous. The CDR3 spans 15 residues. Per the germline V gene, CDR1 is MDHEN and CDR2 is SYDVKM. V lost 1 base, J lost 6 bases, and 13 bases lay in between.

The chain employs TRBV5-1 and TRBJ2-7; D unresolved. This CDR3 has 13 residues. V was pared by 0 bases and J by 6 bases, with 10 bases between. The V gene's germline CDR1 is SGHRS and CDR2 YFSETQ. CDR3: CASSLAVRSEQYF. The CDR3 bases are TGCGCCAGCAGCTTGGCCGTCAGAAGCGAGCAGTACTTC.

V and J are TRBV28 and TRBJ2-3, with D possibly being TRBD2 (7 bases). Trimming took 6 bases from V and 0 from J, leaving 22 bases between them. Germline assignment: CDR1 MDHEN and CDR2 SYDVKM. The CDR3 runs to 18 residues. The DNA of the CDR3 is TGTGCCAGCAGGGTATCCCTAGGGGGGGGCGGTAGCACAGATACGCAGTATTTT. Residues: CASRVSLGGGGSTDTQYF.

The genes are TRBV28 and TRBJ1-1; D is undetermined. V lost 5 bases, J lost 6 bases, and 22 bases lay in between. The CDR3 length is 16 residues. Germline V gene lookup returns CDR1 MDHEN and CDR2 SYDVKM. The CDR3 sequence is CASSNTLTPGGAEAFF. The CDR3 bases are TGTGCCAGCAGTAACACCCTAACCCCGGGTGGAGCTGAAGCTTTCTTT.

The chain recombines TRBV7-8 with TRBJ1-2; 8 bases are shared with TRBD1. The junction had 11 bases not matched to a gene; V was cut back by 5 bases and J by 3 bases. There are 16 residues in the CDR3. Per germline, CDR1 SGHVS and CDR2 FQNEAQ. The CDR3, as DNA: TGTGCCAGCAGCCTAGGGGCAGGGGGCTTTGACTATGGCTACACCTTC. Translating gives CASSLGAGGFDYGYTF.

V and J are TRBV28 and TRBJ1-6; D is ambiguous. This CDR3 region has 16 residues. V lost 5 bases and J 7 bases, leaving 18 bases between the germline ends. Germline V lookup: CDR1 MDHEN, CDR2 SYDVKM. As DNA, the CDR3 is TGTGCCAGCAGTCCCCCGGGGTCCGGGAAAAATTCACCCCTCCACTTT. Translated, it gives CASSPPGSGKNSPLHF.

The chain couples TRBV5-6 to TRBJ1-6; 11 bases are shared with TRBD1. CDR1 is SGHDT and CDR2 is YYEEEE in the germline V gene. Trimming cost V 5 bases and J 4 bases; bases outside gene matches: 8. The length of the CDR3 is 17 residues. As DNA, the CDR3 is TGTGCCAGCAGTGCGAGGACAGGGGGCCCATATAATTCACCCCTCCACTTT. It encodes CASSARTGGPYNSPLHF.

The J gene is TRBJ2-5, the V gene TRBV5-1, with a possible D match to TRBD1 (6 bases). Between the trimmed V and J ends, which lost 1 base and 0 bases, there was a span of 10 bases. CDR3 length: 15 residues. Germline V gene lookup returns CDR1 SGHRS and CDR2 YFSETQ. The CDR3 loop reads CASSLSTGYQETQYF. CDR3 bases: TGCGCCAGCAGCTTGTCAACAGGGTACCAAGAGACCCAGTACTTC.